The subject of this entry is one T cell receptor beta chain. The authors' processing: Amplification of reference gene primers was used by the study to estimate nucleated cell counts. Profiling relied on immunoSEQ multiplex PCR, and the TCRdb table lists in-frame clones only, not all of them. Clonal size and the V and J genes are those of that table, whereas D and trimming came from the DNA. Of some 500,000 clones in the sample, around nine tenths were seen once. The germline CDR1 and CDR2 sequences are SNHLY and FYNNEI. V was pared by 7 bases and J by 5 bases, with 11 bases of the junction left unmatched. This CDR3 contains 15 residues. This specimen belongs to a study of blood T cell repertoires in COVID-19.

This receptor was identified in a woman in her fifties or sixties with COVID-19, enrolled during active disease. Sequenced: peripheral blood. This chain links TRBV2 with TRBJ2-3; the match to TRBD2 covers 8 bases. CDR3 loop: CASTIFLGGGDTQYF. CDR3 bases: TGTGCCAGCACCATATTCCTCGGGGGGGGAGATACGCAGTATTTT.